This record looks at one T cell receptor (beta chain) sequence and its context. The sample is drawn from a study of blood T cell repertoires in COVID-19. Study in general: The origin of the acute and convalescent COVID-19 samples was the United States, Italy and Spain. PBMCs, B-cell-depleted T cells, or T cells were the source of the cDNA or gDNA that made up the material.

Cohorts were assigned according to the clinical history that participants reported. The germline CDR1 and CDR2 sequences are SNHLY and FYNNEI. Trimming shortened V by 4 bases and J by 5 bases, and 9 bases separated the two germline ends. The CDR3 is 12 residues long. In the study's own analysis: Amplification from reference gene primers served as the basis for estimated nucleated cell counts. Produced via immunoSEQ multiplex PCR; TCRdb's table is partial and in-frame only. V, J and clone size are taken as reported in that table, and D and trimming were inferred from the DNA itself. The top ten clones hold roughly 12% of a sample with 140,000 to 150,000 clones, around 87% of them seen once.

The TCR comes from a man aged 55-75 years who had recovered from COVID-19. This chain links TRBV2 with TRBJ2-7, with a possible D match to TRBD1 (5 bases). Sequenced: PBMCs or T cells enriched from blood (not recorded which). This CDR3 is CASSGGRDEQYF. The CDR3 nucleotides are TGTGCCAGCAGTGGAGGCAGGGACGAGCAGTACTTC.